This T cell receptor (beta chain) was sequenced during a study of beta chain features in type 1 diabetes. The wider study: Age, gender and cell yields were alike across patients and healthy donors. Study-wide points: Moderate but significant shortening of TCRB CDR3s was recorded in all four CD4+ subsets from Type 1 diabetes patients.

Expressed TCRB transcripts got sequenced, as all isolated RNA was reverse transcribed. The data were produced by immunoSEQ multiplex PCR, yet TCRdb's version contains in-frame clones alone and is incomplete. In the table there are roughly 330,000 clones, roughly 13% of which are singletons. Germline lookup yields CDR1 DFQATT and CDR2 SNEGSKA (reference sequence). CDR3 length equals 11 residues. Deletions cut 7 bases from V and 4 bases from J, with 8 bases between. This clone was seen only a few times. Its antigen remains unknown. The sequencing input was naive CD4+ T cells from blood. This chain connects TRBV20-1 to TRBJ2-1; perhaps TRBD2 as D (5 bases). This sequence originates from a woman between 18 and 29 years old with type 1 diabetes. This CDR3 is CSGQRYNEQFF. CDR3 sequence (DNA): TGCAGTGGGCAGCGGTACAATGAGCAGTTCTTC.